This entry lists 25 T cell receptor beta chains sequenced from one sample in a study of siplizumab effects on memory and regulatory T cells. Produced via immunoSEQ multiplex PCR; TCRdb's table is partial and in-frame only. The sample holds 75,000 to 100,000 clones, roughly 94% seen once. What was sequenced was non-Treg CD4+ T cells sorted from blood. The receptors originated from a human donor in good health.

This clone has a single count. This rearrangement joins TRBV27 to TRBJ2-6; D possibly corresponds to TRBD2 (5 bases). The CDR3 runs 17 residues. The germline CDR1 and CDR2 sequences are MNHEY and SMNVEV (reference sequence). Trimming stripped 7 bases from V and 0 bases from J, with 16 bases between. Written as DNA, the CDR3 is TGTGCCAGCAAAGGGTCAAAACGGGACTCTGGGGCCAACGTCCTGACTTTC. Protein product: CASKGSKRDSGANVLTF.

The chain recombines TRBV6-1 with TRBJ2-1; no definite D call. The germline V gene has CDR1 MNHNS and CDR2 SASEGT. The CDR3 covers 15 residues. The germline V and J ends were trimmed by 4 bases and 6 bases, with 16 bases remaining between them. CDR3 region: CASSARTGHVNEQFF. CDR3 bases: TGTGCCAGCAGTGCTAGGACCGGGCACGTCAATGAGCAGTTCTTC.

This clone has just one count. The CDR3 sequence is CASSPRSIEPEAFF. CDR3 in DNA: TGTGCCAGTAGTCCAAGGAGTATCGAACCTGAAGCTTTCTTT. This chain links TRBV19 with TRBJ1-1; no clear D. Germline V lookup: CDR1 LNHDA, CDR2 SQIVND (reference sequence). CDR3 size: 14 residues. Trimming removed 5 bases from V and 6 bases from J, with 16 bases in between.

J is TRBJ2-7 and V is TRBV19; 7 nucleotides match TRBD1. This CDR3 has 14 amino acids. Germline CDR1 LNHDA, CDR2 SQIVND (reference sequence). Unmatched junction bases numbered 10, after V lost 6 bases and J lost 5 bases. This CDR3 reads CASRKQGSRNEQYF. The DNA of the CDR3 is TGTGCCAGTAGAAAACAGGGGTCTCGGAACGAGCAGTACTTC.

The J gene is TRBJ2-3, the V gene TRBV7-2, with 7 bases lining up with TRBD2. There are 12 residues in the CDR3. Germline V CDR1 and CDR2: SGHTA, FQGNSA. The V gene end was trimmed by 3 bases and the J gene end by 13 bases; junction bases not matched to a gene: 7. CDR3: CASSFATSLEYF. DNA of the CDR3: TGTGCCAGCAGCTTCGCGACTAGCTTGGAGTATTTT.

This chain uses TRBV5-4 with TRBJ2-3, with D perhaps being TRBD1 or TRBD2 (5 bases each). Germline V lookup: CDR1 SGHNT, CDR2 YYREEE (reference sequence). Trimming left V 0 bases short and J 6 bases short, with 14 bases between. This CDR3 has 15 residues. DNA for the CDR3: TGTGCCAGCAGCTTGGGTGGACTCTCAGGGGATACGCAGTATTTT. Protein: CASSLGGLSGDTQYF. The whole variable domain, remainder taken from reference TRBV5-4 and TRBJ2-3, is ETGVTQSPTHLIKTRGQQVTLRCSSQSGHNTVSWYQQALGQGPQFIFQYYREEENGRGNFPPRFSGLQFPNYSSELNVNALELDDSALYLCASSLGGLSGDTQYFGPGTRLTVL.

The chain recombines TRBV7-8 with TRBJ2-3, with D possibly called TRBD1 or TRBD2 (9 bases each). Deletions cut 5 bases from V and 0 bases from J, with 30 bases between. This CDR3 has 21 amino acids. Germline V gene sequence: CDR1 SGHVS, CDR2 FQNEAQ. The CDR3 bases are TGTGCCAGCAGCCCTAGCCGGACAGGGGAAGCGGGAGGTCATAGCACAGATACGCAGTATTTT. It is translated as CASSPSRTGEAGGHSTDTQYF.

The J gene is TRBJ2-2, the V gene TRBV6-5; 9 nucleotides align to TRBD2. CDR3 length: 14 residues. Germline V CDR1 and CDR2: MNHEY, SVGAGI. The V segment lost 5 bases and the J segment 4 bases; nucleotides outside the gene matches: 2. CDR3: CASSPLAGTGELFF. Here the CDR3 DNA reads TGTGCCAGCAGTCCACTAGCGGGCACCGGGGAGCTGTTTTTT.

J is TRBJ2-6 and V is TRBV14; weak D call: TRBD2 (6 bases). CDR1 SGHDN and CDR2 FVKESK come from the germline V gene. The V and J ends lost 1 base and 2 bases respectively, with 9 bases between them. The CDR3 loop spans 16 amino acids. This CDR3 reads CASSQVRRAGANVLTF. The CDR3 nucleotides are TGTGCCAGCAGCCAAGTTCGGAGGGCTGGGGCCAACGTCCTGACTTTC.

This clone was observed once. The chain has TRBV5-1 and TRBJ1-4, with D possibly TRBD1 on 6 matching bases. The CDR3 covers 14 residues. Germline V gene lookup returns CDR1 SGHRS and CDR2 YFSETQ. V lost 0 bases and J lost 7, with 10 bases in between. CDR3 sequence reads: CASSLGGRLEKLFF. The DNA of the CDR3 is TGCGCCAGCAGCTTGGGGGGGCGCCTTGAAAAACTGTTTTTT.

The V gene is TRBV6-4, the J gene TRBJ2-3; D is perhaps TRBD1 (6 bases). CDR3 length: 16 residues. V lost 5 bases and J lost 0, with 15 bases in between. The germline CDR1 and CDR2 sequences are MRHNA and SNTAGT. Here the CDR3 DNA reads TGTGCCAGCAGTCCAGACTCAGGGGACAGCACAGATACGCAGTATTTT. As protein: CASSPDSGDSTDTQYF.

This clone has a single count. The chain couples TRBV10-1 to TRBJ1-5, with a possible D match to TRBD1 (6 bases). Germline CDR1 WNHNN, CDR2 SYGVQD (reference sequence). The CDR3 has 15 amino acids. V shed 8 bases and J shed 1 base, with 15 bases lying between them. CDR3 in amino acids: CASSPGGASNQPQHF. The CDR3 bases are TGCGCCAGCTCCCCCGGGGGCGCGAGCAATCAGCCCCAGCATTTT.

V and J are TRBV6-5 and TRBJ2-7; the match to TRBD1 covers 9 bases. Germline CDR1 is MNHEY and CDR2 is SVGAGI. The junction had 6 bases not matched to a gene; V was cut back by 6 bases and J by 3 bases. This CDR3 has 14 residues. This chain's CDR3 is CASRPGTGFYEQYF. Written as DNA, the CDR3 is TGTGCCAGCAGGCCCGGGACAGGGTTCTACGAGCAGTACTTC.

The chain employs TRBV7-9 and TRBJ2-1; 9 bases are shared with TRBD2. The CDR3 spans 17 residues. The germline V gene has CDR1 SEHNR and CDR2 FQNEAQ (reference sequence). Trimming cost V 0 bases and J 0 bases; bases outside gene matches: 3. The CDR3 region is CASSLAGLATSYNEQFF. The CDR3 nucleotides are TGTGCCAGCAGCTTAGCTGGACTAGCGACCTCCTACAATGAGCAGTTCTTC.

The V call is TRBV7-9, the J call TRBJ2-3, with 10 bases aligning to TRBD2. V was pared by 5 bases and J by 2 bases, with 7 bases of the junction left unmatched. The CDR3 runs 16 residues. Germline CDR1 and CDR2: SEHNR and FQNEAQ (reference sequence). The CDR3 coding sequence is TGTGCCAGCAGCCCCTGGACTAGCGGATTCACAGATACGCAGTATTTT. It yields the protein CASSPWTSGFTDTQYF.

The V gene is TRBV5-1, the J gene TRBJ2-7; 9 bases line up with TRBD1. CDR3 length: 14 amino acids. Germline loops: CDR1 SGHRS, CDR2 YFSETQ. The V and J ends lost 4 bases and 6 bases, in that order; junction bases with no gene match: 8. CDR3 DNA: TGCGCCAGCAGCCGAATCACAGGGGGCGTCGAGCAGTACTTC. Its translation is CASSRITGGVEQYF.

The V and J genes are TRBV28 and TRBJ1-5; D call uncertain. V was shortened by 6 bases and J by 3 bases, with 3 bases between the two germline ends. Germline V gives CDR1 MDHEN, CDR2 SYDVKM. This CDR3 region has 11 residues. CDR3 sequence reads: CASRDNQPQHF. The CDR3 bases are TGTGCCAGCAGGGACAATCAGCCCCAGCATTTT.

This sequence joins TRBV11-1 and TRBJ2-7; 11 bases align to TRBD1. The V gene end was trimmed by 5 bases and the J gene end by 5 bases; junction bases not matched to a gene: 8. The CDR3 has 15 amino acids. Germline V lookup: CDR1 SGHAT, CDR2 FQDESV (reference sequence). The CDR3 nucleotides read TGTGCCAGCAGCCGAGAGTGGACAGGGGGCCACGAGCAGTACTTC. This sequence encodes CASSREWTGGHEQYF.

CDR3 in amino acids: CASSLGAASKADTQYF. The DNA of the CDR3 is TGTGCCAGCAGCTTAGGGGCCGCATCCAAGGCAGATACGCAGTATTTT. The J gene is TRBJ2-3, the V gene TRBV7-2; D is unclear. The V end lost 1 base, the J end lost 4 bases, and 15 bases lay between the germline ends. The length of the CDR3 is 16 residues. Germline assignment: CDR1 SGHTA and CDR2 FQGNSA.

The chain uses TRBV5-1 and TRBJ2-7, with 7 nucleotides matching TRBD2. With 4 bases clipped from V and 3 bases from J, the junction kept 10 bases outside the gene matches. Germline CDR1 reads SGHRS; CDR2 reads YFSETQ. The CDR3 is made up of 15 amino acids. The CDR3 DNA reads TGCGCCAGCAGCCCCGGGGGGAGCGAGGACTACGAGCAGTACTTC. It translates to CASSPGGSEDYEQYF.

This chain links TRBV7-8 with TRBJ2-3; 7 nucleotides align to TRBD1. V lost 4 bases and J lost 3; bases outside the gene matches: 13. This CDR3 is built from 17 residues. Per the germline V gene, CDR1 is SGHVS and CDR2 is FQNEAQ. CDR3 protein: CASSSYLRQGETDTQYF. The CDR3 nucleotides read TGTGCCAGCAGCTCATACTTGAGACAGGGCGAAACAGATACGCAGTATTTT.

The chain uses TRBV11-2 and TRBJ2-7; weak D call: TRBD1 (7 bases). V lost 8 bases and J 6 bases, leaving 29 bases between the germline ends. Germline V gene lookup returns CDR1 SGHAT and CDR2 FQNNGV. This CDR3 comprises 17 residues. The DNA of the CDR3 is TGTGCCAGCGCTTCCCAATTACAAGGGGCAGGGGGAGGCGAGCAGTACTTC. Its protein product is CASASQLQGAGGGEQYF.

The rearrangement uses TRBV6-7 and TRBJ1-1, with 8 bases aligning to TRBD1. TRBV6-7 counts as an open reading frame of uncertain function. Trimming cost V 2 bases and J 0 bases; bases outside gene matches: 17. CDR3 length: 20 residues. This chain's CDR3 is CASSYPGTGHPTLMNTEAFF. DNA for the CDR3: TGTGCCAGCAGTTACCCTGGGACAGGACATCCCACCCTGATGAACACTGAAGCTTTCTTT.

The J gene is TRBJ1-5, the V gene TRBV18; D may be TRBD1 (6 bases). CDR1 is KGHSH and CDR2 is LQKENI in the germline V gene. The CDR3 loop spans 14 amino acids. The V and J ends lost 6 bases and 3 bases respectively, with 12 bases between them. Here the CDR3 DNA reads TGTGCCAGCTCCTTGGACAGAAACAATCAGCCCCAGCATTTT. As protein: CASSLDRNNQPQHF. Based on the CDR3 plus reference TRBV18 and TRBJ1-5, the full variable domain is NAGVMQNPRHLVRRRGQEARLRCSPMKGHSHVYWYRQLPEEGLKFMVYLQKENIIDESGMPKERFSAEFPKEGPSILRIQQVVRGDSAAYFCASSLDRNNQPQHFGDGTRLSIL.

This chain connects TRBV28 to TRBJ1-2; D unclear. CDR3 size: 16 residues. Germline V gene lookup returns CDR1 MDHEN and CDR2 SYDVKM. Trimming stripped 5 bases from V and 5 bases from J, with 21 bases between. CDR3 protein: CASSQSAGPSLYGYTF. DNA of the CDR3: TGTGCCAGCAGTCAGTCAGCGGGCCCCTCTCTATATGGCTACACCTTC.